The rows below give T cell receptor beta chains drawn from one sample of a study of T cell responses to AZD1222 COVID-19 vaccine. TCRdb's table, derived via immunoSEQ multiplex PCR, lists solely in-frame clones and lacks some. The sample shows tens of thousands of clones, nearly 90% of them seen only once. Specimen: peripheral blood, collected on day 0 of AZD1222 vaccination. The receptors come from an adult in good health. Each CDR3 is given with its conserved first and last residue. D genes are given only for firm matches. Rows give clone size only sometimes, using once, few, many, or a class for an expanded clone.

CDR3nt: TGTGCCAGCAGCGTAGAAGGACAGGACTACGAGCAGTACTTC
CDR3aa: CASSVEGQDYEQYF
abundance: once
j_gene: TRBJ2-7
d_gene: TRBD1
v_gene: TRBV9

CDR3nt: TGTGCCTGGAACCGACAGGGAGGCAATCAGCCCCAGCATTTT
CDR3aa: CAWNRQGGNQPQHF
abundance: few
j_gene: TRBJ1-5
d_gene: TRBD1
v_gene: TRBV30

CDR3nt: TGTGCCAGCAGCCGGACAGGGGATGAGCAGTACTTC
CDR3aa: CASSRTGDEQYF
abundance: .
j_gene: TRBJ2-7
d_gene: TRBD1
v_gene: TRBV7-9

CDR3nt: TGTGCCAGCAGAGAAGCAGGGGGCACTGAAGCTTTCTTT
CDR3aa: CASREAGGTEAFF
abundance: .
j_gene: TRBJ1-1
d_gene: TRBD1
v_gene: TRBV28

CDR3nt: TGTGCCAGCAGTTACGGGGTAGCTAACTATGGCTACACCTTC
CDR3aa: CASSYGVANYGYTF
abundance: .
j_gene: TRBJ1-2
d_gene: .
v_gene: TRBV6-5

CDR3nt: TGTGCCAGCTCTCTGGACAGGCGTGGGCCCCAGCATTTT
CDR3aa: CASSLDRRGPQHF
abundance: .
j_gene: TRBJ1-5
d_gene: TRBD1
v_gene: TRBV18

CDR3nt: TGTGCCAGCAGCTCCTTCGTGACAGGGAATCAGCCCCAGCATTTT
CDR3aa: CASSSFVTGNQPQHF
abundance: few
j_gene: TRBJ1-5
d_gene: TRBD1
v_gene: TRBV5-6

CDR3nt: TGCGCCAGCAGCTTGGGTGCAGGGTTGGGAAATGAGCAGTTCTTC
CDR3aa: CASSLGAGLGNEQFF
abundance: .
j_gene: TRBJ2-1
d_gene: .
v_gene: TRBV5-1

CDR3nt: TGTGCCAGTAGTATATCGCTCGGCAGGGTGGGCAATCAGCCCCAGCATTTT
CDR3aa: CASSISLGRVGNQPQHF
abundance: .
j_gene: TRBJ1-5
d_gene: .
v_gene: TRBV19

CDR3nt: TGCGCCAGCAGCAAAACCGGGACAGGGCTTCCCTACGAGCAGTACTTC
CDR3aa: CASSKTGTGLPYEQYF
abundance: .
j_gene: TRBJ2-7
d_gene: TRBD1
v_gene: TRBV4-3

CDR3nt: TGCAGTGCTAGTTCTCCTATGGATGACAGCATTAATGAAAAACTGTTTTTT
CDR3aa: CSASSPMDDSINEKLFF
abundance: .
j_gene: TRBJ1-4
d_gene: .
v_gene: TRBV20-1

CDR3nt: TGTGCCAGCAGAAGTGGGCGGGGGGCTCAAGAGACCCAGTACTTC
CDR3aa: CASRSGRGAQETQYF
abundance: .
j_gene: TRBJ2-5
d_gene: TRBD2
v_gene: TRBV7-2

CDR3nt: TGTGCCAGCAGTTCACGGAGGGCCCCTGGTTCACCCCTCCACTTT
CDR3aa: CASSSRRAPGSPLHF
abundance: .
j_gene: TRBJ1-6
d_gene: .
v_gene: TRBV5-6

CDR3nt: TGTGCCAGCAGCCAGGGGCAGACACAACTAAAAGGTGGAAACACTGAAGCTTTCTTT
CDR3aa: CASSQGQTQLKGGNTEAFF
abundance: few
j_gene: TRBJ1-1
d_gene: .
v_gene: TRBV4-2

CDR3nt: TGCAGCGTTGAAGGGGACAAGAGCTCCTACGAGCAGTACTTC
CDR3aa: CSVEGDKSSYEQYF
abundance: .
j_gene: TRBJ2-7
d_gene: .
v_gene: TRBV29-1

CDR3nt: TGCGCCAGCAGCTTGGCCGTCAGCTCTAATTCACCCCTCCACTTT
CDR3aa: CASSLAVSSNSPLHF
abundance: .
j_gene: TRBJ1-6
d_gene: .
v_gene: TRBV5-1

CDR3nt: TGCGCCAGCAGCCAAGCCGGGACAGGGGTCTCCTACGAGCAGTACTTC
CDR3aa: CASSQAGTGVSYEQYF
abundance: .
j_gene: TRBJ2-7
d_gene: TRBD1
v_gene: TRBV4-3

CDR3nt: TGCGCCAGCAGCGAACTAGCGGGGGGCCGGAGGGAGCAGTTCTTC
CDR3aa: CASSELAGGRREQFF
abundance: .
j_gene: TRBJ2-1
d_gene: TRBD2
v_gene: TRBV4-3

CDR3nt: TGTGCCAGCAGCTTAGGACAGGGACGCACTGAAGCTTTCTTT
CDR3aa: CASSLGQGRTEAFF
abundance: .
j_gene: TRBJ1-1
d_gene: TRBD1
v_gene: TRBV7-9

CDR3nt: TGTGCCAGCAGCTTAGATGGGGCAAATTCACCCCTCCACTTT
CDR3aa: CASSLDGANSPLHF
abundance: .
j_gene: TRBJ1-6
d_gene: .
v_gene: TRBV7-9

CDR3nt: TGTGCCAGCAGCCCCGGACAGGGGAGGACTGAAGCTTTCTTT
CDR3aa: CASSPGQGRTEAFF
abundance: .
j_gene: TRBJ1-1
d_gene: TRBD1
v_gene: TRBV5-5

CDR3nt: TGTGCCAGTAGTATAAGAACAGGGGGGAGCAATCAGCCCCAGCATTTT
CDR3aa: CASSIRTGGSNQPQHF
abundance: .
j_gene: TRBJ1-5
d_gene: TRBD1
v_gene: TRBV19